This passage covers 27 T cell receptor beta chains from one sample sequenced in a study of T-cell memory formation after mild COVID-19. TCRdb itself ran the 5' RACE reads through MiXCR, one entry per CDR3 protein. The sample has 150,000 to 200,000 distinct CDR3 sequences, roughly 30% seen once. Source material: PBMCs or a T cell subset sorted from them (not recorded which). The receptors here all came from an adult woman who had mild COVID-19 (a few samples of this study predate the infection). Cell type and time point are not known.

This clonotype turned up a few times. The V call is TRBV30, the J call TRBJ2-7; 7 bases agree with TRBD1. The length of the CDR3 is 13 residues. V lost 2 bases and J lost 6; bases outside the gene matches: 7. Germline V gene sequence: CDR1 GTSNPN, CDR2 SVGIG (reference sequence). CDR3 sequence: CAWSRDSRREQYF. DNA for the CDR3: TGTGCCTGGAGTCGGGACAGTCGGCGCGAGCAGTACTTC.

The V gene is TRBV7-2, the J gene TRBJ1-1; 7 bases line up with TRBD1. After removal of 5 bases from V and 5 bases from J, the junction contained 11 bases not matched to a gene. The CDR3 length is 15 residues. The germline V gene encodes CDR1 SGHTA and CDR2 FQGNSA. The CDR3 protein is CASSGVTGMGTEAFF. The CDR3 DNA reads as TGTGCCAGCAGCGGGGTGACAGGGATGGGAACTGAAGCTTTCTTT. Drawing the rest from reference TRBV7-2 and TRBJ1-1, the complete variable domain is GAGVSQSPSNKVTEKGKDVELRCDPISGHTALYWYRQSLGQGLEFLIYFQGNSAPDKSGLPSDRFSAERTGGSVSTLTIQRTQQEDSAVYLCASSGVTGMGTEAFFGQGTRLTVV.

This chain uses TRBV19 with TRBJ1-5; D is uncertain. V lost 7 bases and J lost 1, with 11 bases in between. CDR1 is LNHDA, CDR2 SQIVND, per germline (reference sequence). This CDR3 spans 14 amino acids. CDR3 protein: CASNVGRSNQPQHF. The CDR3 region has the DNA TGTGCCAGTAACGTCGGTCGGAGCAATCAGCCCCAGCATTTT.

This clonotype was seen only a few times. J is TRBJ2-1 and V is TRBV20-1; D assignment may be TRBD1 or TRBD2 (5 bases each). V lost 3 bases and J lost 4, with 7 bases in between. The CDR3 length is 12 residues. Germline loops: CDR1 DFQATT, CDR2 SNEGSKA (reference sequence). The DNA of the CDR3 is TGCAGTGCTAGGGGGGAGTACAATGAGCAGTTCTTC. Its protein product is CSARGEYNEQFF.

This clonotype has more than one count but fewer than ten. The rearrangement joins TRBV7-2 to TRBJ2-1; 10 bases are a match to TRBD2. Germline CDR1 SGHTA, CDR2 FQGNSA. This CDR3 has 16 residues. V was pared by 3 bases and J by 4 bases, with 6 bases of the junction left unmatched. CDR3 in DNA: TGTGCCAGCAGCTTTACCGGGACTAGCGCGTACAATGAGCAGTTCTTC. This translates into CASSFTGTSAYNEQFF.

The chain uses TRBV3-1 and TRBJ1-2, with a tentative D call TRBD1 (6 bases). Trimming took off 2 bases at V and 4 bases at J, with 11 bases between the two ends. CDR1 and CDR2 (germline): LGHDT, YNNKEL (reference sequence). This CDR3 has 14 residues. The DNA of the CDR3 is TGTGCCAGCAGCCAAAGGGGGGCGGCCTATGGCTACACCTTC. Translation gives CASSQRGAAYGYTF.

The chain carries TRBV5-6 and TRBJ2-3; 10 nucleotides line up with TRBD2. Trimming took 2 bases from V and 5 from J; bases not matched to a gene: 5. Germline CDR1 is SGHDT and CDR2 is YYEEEE. The CDR3 contains 15 residues. CDR3 nucleotides: TGTGCCAGCAGCTTAACTAGCGGGGAGGGAGATACGCAGTATTTT. Its protein product is CASSLTSGEGDTQYF.

This clonotype was counted only a few times. The CDR3 coding sequence is TGTGCCAGCAGTGTCCGGGACGGCCAAGAGACCCAGTACTTC. It codes for CASSVRDGQETQYF. This sequence joins TRBV12-3 or TRBV12-4 and TRBJ2-5, with D tentatively TRBD1 or TRBD2 (5 bases each). Deletions cut 5 bases from V and 1 base from J, with 11 bases between. This CDR3 has 14 amino acids.

The rearrangement joins TRBV4-1 to TRBJ2-7, with 10 positions matching TRBD2. CDR3 length: 16 residues. Germline lookup yields CDR1 MGHRA and CDR2 YSYEKL. J lost 4 bases, V lost 2 bases, and 8 bases had no gene match. In nucleotides, the CDR3 is TGCGCCAGCAGCCAATTCGCGGTAGCGGGGGGATACGAGCAGTACTTC. Protein product: CASSQFAVAGGYEQYF.

The chain carries TRBV14 and TRBJ2-2; D tentatively reads TRBD1 or TRBD2 (5 bases each). The CDR3 contains 17 residues. V lost 0 bases and J lost 3, with 14 bases in between. CDR1 is SGHDN and CDR2 is FVKESK in the germline V gene. CDR3 sequence (DNA): TGTGCCAGCAGCCAAGATGGGACGGTGAGGCACACCGGGGAGCTGTTTTTT. This sequence encodes CASSQDGTVRHTGELFF. The full variable domain, rest sourced from reference TRBV14 and TRBJ2-2, is EAGVTQFPSHSVIEKGQTVTLRCDPISGHDNLYWYRRVMGKEIKFLLHFVKESKQDESGMPNNRFLAERTGGTYSTLKVQPAELEDSGVYFCASSQDGTVRHTGELFFGEGSRLTVL.

The chain employs TRBV7-2 and TRBJ2-7, with a tentative D call TRBD2 (6 bases). Deletions cut 4 bases from V and 4 bases from J, with 14 bases between. The CDR3 loop spans 14 amino acids. Germline V gene sequence: CDR1 SGHTA, CDR2 FQGNSA. The CDR3, as DNA: TGTGCCAGCAGCTCACCGACTAGTGGGTACGAGCAGTACTTC. This gives the protein CASSSPTSGYEQYF.

The J gene is TRBJ2-5, the V gene TRBV12-3 or TRBV12-4; no definite D call. There are 13 residues in the CDR3. V was cut by 6 bases and J by 5 bases, with 13 bases left in between. CDR3 residues: CASSRASGETQYF. CDR3 sequence (DNA): TGTGCCAGCAGCCGGGCGTCTGGGGAGACCCAGTACTTC.

The rearrangement links TRBV12-3 or TRBV12-4 to TRBJ2-2; the D gene is possibly TRBD2 (5 bases). The CDR3 sequence is 15 residues long. The germline V and J ends were trimmed by 3 bases and 1 base, with 9 bases remaining between them. CDR3 DNA: TGTGCCAGCAGTTTCGGGGTAGAGAACACCGGGGAGCTGTTTTTT. Protein product: CASSFGVENTGELFF.

This rearrangement joins TRBV12-3 or TRBV12-4 to TRBJ2-7, with a possible D match to TRBD1 (5 bases). V was cut by 5 bases and J by 3 bases, with 14 bases left in between. The CDR3 has 14 residues. DNA for the CDR3: TGTGCCAGCAGTCAAGACAGCCAGATCTACGAGCAGTACTTC. Protein sequence: CASSQDSQIYEQYF.

This clonotype was counted a few times. The chain links TRBV4-1 to TRBJ2-5; D is perhaps TRBD1 (6 bases). Looked up from germline, CDR1 is MGHRA and CDR2 is YSYEKL. The CDR3 consists of 17 residues. Trimming took 0 bases from V and 0 from J, leaving 14 bases between them. The CDR3 sequence: CASSQDPGTPYQETQYF. Here the CDR3 DNA reads TGCGCCAGCAGCCAAGATCCCGGGACACCGTACCAAGAGACCCAGTACTTC.

In this sample, this clonotype turned up a few times. The chain recombines TRBV29-1 with TRBJ2-4; D unclear. Deletions cut 7 bases from V and 2 bases from J, with 15 bases between. CDR1 SQVTM and CDR2 ANQGSEA come from the germline V gene. The CDR3 has 14 amino acids. CDR3 sequence (DNA): TGCAGCGGGCAAATTATGTCTCCCAAAAACATTCAGTACTTC. This gives the protein CSGQIMSPKNIQYF.

Ten or more counts support this clonotype. The chain has TRBV7-6 and TRBJ2-2; unclear D gene. Trimming took 4 bases from V and 6 from J, leaving 9 bases between them. Per germline, CDR1 SGHVS and CDR2 FNYEAQ. This CDR3 region has 13 residues. In DNA, the CDR3 is TGTGCCAGCAGCTCTTTCCCGGCCGGGGAGCTGTTTTTT. As protein: CASSSFPAGELFF.

This clonotype was recorded a few times. This sequence joins TRBV18 and TRBJ1-2; D unclear. The CDR3 is 14 amino acids. Germline V lookup: CDR1 KGHSH, CDR2 LQKENI. V was clipped by 3 bases and J by 7 bases, with 15 bases between them. The CDR3 sequence: CASSPKIPDTGYTF. CDR3 bases: TGTGCCAGCTCACCCAAAATTCCCGACACTGGCTACACCTTC.

This clonotype was seen only once. The V and J genes are TRBV3-1 and TRBJ1-1, with a possible D match to TRBD1 (6 bases). Germline V CDR1 and CDR2: LGHDT, YNNKEL (reference sequence). CDR3 length: 16 amino acids. V shed 0 bases and J shed 5 bases, with 16 bases lying between them. CDR3 loop: CASSQEGQTGGTEAFF. In nucleotides, the CDR3 is TGTGCCAGCAGCCAAGAAGGACAGACCGGGGGAACTGAAGCTTTCTTT.

This clonotype was found a few times. The rearrangement joins TRBV24-1 to TRBJ1-5; possible D gene TRBD1, 5 bases. The CDR3 extends over 13 amino acids. The germline gives CDR1 KGHDR, CDR2 SFDVKD. The V gene lost 9 bases and the J gene lost 4 bases, with 12 bases spanning the gap. CDR3 loop: CATGDGGNQPQHF. In DNA form, the CDR3 reads TGTGCCACCGGCGACGGGGGGAATCAGCCCCAGCATTTT.

Here the CDR3 reads CASSFGQTLGYNEQFF. For the CDR3, the DNA is TGCGCCAGCAGCTTTGGACAGACCTTGGGGTACAATGAGCAGTTCTTC. This chain uses TRBV5-1 with TRBJ2-1, with a weak D call TRBD1 (6 bases). The CDR3 spans 16 residues. The V end lost 2 bases, the J end lost 4 bases, and 16 bases lay between the germline ends. Looked up from germline, CDR1 is SGHRS and CDR2 is YFSETQ.

This sequence joins TRBV11-2 and TRBJ2-3; D is uncertain. Germline V gene data show CDR1 as SGHAT and CDR2 as FQNNGV. The CDR3 covers 16 residues. Trimming stripped 2 bases from V and 2 bases from J, with 14 bases between. DNA for the CDR3: TGTGCCAGCAGCTTATATAGTGGCGGCTCCACAGATACGCAGTATTTT. Residues: CASSLYSGGSTDTQYF.

This rearrangement joins TRBV20-1 to TRBJ1-3, with 10 bases fitting TRBD1. Losses at the gene ends were 5 bases for V and 0 bases for J; bases not matched to a gene: 13. Germline CDR1 DFQATT, CDR2 SNEGSKA (reference sequence). This CDR3 has 18 residues. The CDR3 sequence is CSASGWGQGLPSGNTIYF. DNA of the CDR3: TGCAGTGCTTCCGGCTGGGGACAGGGGCTACCCTCTGGAAACACCATATATTTT.

This chain uses TRBV7-2 with TRBJ2-2; D not certain. Trimming left V 4 bases short and J 3 bases short, with 9 bases between. CDR3 length: 14 residues. Germline lookup yields CDR1 SGHTA and CDR2 FQGNSA. The CDR3 DNA sequence: TGTGCCAGCAGCTCACTTACGGACACCGGGGAGCTGTTTTTT. Amino acid sequence: CASSSLTDTGELFF.

This chain links TRBV4-1 with TRBJ2-7; 8 bases align to TRBD2. The CDR3 sequence is 15 residues long. Looked up from germline, CDR1 is MGHRA and CDR2 is YSYEKL. Trimming at V came to 0 bases and at J to 1 base, leaving 2 bases not matched to a gene. The CDR3 nucleotides read TGCGCCAGCAGCCAAGATGCTAGCGGGTCCTACGAGCAGTACTTC. Amino acid sequence: CASSQDASGSYEQYF.

This clonotype has a handful of counts. The chain carries TRBV12-3 or TRBV12-4 and TRBJ2-1; TRBD1 might be the D (6 bases). Deletions cut 2 bases from V and 5 bases from J, with 10 bases between. The CDR3 has 14 amino acids. CDR3 DNA: TGTGCCAGCAGTTTACCCCAGGGGAACAATGAGCAGTTCTTC. Translation: CASSLPQGNNEQFF.

The chain employs TRBV30 and TRBJ2-4; the D is unclear. V was cut by 0 bases and J by 0 bases, with 18 bases left in between. CDR1 and CDR2 from the germline V gene are GTSNPN and SVGIG (reference sequence). This CDR3 has 18 amino acids. The CDR3 coding sequence is TGTGCCTGGAGTGTAGGTCGCCCAGCCCGTCTAGCCAAAAACATTCAGTACTTC. Translating it yields CAWSVGRPARLAKNIQYF. The full variable domain, completed using reference TRBV30 and TRBJ2-4, is SQTIHQWPATLVQPVGSPLSLECTVEGTSNPNLYWYRQAAGRGLQLLFYSVGIGQISSEVPQNLSASRPQDRQFILSSKKLLLSDSGFYLCAWSVGRPARLAKNIQYFGAGTRLSVL.